This TCR beta chain was sequenced for a study of T-cell reconstitution after alpha-beta-depleted transplantation in children. Study observations and caveats: Several hundred graft clones that had expanded were reportedly the source of alpha-beta T cells about two months after transplant. Newly generated T cells supplied most T-cell counts and diversity one year post-transplant. From surviving recipient T cells and thymic progenitors came the high day-60 TCRbeta diversity observed in some patients.

Unique molecular identifiers were incorporated when the TCRbeta library was constructed. From the PCR reads, TCRdb called clonotypes with MiXCR, one entry per CDR3 protein. Seen here are over 400,000 distinct CDR3 sequences, approximately 41% observed once, and the top ten hold 27%. In regard to this clonotype: The antigen remains unidentified.

This CDR3 has 16 amino acids. Germline CDR1 and CDR2: SGHRS and YFSETQ. V lost 4 bases to trimming and J lost 4 bases; unmatched junction nucleotides: 8. This chain connects TRBV5-1 to TRBJ1-1, with TRBD1 matching 12 bases. This receptor was taken from a girl between 2 and 10 years old with aplastic anemia, due to receive a stem cell transplant. The source material was PBMCs, sampled before TCRalphabeta/CD19-depleted stem cell transplant. CDR3 sequence (DNA): TGCGCCAGCAGCCGCGGGACAGGGGGCGCGAGCACTGAAGCTTTCTTT. Protein sequence: CASSRGTGGASTEAFF.